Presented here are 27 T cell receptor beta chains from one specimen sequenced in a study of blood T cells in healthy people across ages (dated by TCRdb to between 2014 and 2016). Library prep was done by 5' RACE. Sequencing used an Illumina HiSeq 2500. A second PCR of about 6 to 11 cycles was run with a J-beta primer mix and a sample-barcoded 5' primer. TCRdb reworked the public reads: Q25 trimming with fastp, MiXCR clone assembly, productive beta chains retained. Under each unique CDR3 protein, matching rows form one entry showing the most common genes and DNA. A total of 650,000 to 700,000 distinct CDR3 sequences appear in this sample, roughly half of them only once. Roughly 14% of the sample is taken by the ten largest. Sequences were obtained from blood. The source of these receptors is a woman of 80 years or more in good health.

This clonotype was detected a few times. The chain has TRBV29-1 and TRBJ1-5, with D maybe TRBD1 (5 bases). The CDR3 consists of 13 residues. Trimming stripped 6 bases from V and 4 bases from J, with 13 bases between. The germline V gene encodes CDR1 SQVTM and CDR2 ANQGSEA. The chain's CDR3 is CSVVTALNQPQHF. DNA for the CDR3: TGCAGCGTGGTGACAGCCTTAAATCAGCCCCAGCATTTT.

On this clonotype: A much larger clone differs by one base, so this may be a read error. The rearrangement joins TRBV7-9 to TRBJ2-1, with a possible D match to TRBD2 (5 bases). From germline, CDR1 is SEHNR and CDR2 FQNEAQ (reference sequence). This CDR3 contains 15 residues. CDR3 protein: CASSLAGEVYNERFF. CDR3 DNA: TGTGCCAGCAGCTTAGCGGGAGAAGTTTACAATGAGCGGTTCTTC.

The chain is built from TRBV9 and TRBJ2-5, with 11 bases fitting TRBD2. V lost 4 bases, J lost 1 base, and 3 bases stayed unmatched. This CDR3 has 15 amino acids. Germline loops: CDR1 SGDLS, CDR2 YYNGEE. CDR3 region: CASSTSGSPQETQYF. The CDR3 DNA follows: TGTGCCAGCAGCACTAGCGGGAGCCCCCAAGAGACCCAGTACTTC. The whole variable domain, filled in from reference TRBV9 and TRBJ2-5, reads DSGVTQTPKHLITATGQRVTLRCSPRSGDLSVYWYQQSLDQGLQFLIQYYNGEERAKGNILERFSAQQFPDLHSELNLSSLELGDSALYFCASSTSGSPQETQYFGPGTRLLVL.

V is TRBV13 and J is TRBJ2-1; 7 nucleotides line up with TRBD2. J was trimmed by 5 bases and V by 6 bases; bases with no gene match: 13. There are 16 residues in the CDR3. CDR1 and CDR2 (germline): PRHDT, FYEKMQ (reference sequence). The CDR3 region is CASRPGGGGPNNEQFF. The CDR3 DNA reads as TGTGCCAGCAGACCCGGTGGGGGAGGGCCCAACAATGAGCAGTTCTTC.

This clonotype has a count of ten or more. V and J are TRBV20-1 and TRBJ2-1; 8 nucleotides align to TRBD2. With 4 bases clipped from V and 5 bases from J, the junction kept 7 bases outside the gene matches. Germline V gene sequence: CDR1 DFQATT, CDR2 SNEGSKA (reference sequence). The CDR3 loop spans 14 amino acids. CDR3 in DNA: TGCAGTGCTACCCGTGATAGCGGGAACAATGAGCAGTTCTTC. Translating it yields CSATRDSGNNEQFF.

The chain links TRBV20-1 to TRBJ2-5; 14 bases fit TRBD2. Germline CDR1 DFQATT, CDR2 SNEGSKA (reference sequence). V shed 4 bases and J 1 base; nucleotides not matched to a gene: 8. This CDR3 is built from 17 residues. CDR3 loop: CSATRTSGGYIQETQYF. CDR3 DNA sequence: TGCAGTGCTACCCGGACTAGCGGGGGGTACATCCAAGAGACCCAGTACTTC.

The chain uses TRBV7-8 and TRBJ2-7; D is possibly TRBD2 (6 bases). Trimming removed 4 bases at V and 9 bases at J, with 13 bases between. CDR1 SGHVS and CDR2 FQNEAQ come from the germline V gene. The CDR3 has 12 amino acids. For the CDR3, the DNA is TGTGCCAGCAGCTCCCAGGGAGGTGGGCAGTACTTC. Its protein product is CASSSQGGGQYF.

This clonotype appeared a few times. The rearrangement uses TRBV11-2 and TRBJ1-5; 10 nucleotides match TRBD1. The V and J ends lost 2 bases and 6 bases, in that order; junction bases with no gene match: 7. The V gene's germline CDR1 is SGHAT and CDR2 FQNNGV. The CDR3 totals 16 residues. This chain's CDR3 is CASSLSWDRGPQPQHF. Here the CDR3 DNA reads TGTGCCAGCAGCTTATCTTGGGACAGGGGCCCTCAGCCCCAGCATTTT.

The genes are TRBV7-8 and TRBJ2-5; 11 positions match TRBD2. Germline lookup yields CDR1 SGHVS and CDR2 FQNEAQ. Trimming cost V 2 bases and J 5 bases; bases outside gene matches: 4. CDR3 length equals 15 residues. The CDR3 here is CASSLKRTSGETQYF. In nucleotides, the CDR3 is TGTGCCAGCAGCTTAAAAAGGACTAGCGGGGAGACCCAGTACTTC. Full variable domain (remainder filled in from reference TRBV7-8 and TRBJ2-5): GAGVSQSPRYKVAKRGQDVALRCDPISGHVSLFWYQQALGQGPEFLTYFQNEAQLDKSGLPSDRFFAERPEGSVSTLKIQRTQQEDSAVYLCASSLKRTSGETQYFGPGTRLLVL.

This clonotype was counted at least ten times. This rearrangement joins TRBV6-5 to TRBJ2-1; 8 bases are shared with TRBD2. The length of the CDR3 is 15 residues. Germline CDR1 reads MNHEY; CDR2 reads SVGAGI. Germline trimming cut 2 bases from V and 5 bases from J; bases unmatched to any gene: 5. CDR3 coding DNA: TGTGCCAGCAGTTACGCGGGAGGACCCAACAATGAGCAGTTCTTC. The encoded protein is CASSYAGGPNNEQFF.

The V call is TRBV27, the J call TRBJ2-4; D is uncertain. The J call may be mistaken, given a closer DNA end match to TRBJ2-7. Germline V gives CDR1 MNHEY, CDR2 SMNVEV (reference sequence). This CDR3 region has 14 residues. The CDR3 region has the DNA TGTGCCAGCAGTTTACGCCAACTTGGCCACGAGCAGTACTTC. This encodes CASSLRQLGHEQYF.

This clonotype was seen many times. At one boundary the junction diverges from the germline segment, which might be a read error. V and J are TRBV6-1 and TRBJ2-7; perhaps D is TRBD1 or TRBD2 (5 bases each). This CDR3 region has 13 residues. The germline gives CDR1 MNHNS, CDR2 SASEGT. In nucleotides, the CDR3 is TGTGCCAGCAGTGTGGGACCGATCTACGGGCAGTACTTC. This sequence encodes CASSVGPIYGQYF.

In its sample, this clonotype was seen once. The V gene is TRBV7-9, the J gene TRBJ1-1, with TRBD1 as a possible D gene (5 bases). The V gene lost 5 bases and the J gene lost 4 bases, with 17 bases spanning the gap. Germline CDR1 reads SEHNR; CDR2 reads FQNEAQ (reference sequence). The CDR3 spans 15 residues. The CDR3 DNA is TGTGCCAGCAGCGGGGCCGGGCTCCCGGGCACTGAAGCTTTCTTT. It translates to CASSGAGLPGTEAFF.

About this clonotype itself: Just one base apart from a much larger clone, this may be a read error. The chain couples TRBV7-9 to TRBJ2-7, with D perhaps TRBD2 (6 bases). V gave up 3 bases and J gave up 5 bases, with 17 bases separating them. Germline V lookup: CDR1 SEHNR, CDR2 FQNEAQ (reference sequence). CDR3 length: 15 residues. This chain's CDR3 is CASSFQPGLGDEQYF. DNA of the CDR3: TGTGCCAGCAGCTTCCAACCGGGACTCGGAGACGAGCAGTACTTC. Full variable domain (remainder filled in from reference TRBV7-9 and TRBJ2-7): DTGVSQNPRHKITKRGQNVTFRCDPISEHNRLYWYRQTLGQGPEFLTYFQNEAQLEKSRLLSDRFSAERPKGSFSTLEIQRTEQGDSAMYLCASSFQPGLGDEQYFGPGTRLTVT.

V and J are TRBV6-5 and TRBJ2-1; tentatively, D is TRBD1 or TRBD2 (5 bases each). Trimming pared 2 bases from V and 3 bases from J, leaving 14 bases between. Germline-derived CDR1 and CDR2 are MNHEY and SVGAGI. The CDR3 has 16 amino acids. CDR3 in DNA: TGTGCCAGCAGTTACAAGTGGGGGTTCGGCTACAATGAGCAGTTCTTC. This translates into CASSYKWGFGYNEQFF.

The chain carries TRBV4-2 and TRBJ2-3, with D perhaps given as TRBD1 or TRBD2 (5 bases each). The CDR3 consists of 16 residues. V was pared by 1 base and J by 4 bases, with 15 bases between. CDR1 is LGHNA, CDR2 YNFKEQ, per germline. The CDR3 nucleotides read TGTGCCAGCAGCCAAGCCAGGGAGTGGGGCCCAGATACGCAGTATTTT. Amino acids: CASSQAREWGPDTQYF.

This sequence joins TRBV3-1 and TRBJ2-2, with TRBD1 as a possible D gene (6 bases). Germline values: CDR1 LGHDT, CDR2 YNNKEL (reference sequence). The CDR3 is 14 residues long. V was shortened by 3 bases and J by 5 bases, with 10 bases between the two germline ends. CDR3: CASSQGHQTGELFF. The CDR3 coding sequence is TGTGCCAGCAGCCAGGGACACCAAACCGGGGAGCTGTTTTTT.

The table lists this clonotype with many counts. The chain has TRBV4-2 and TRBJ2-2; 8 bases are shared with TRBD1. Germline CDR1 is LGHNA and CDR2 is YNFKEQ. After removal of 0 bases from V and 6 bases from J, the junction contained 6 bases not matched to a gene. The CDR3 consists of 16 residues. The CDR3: CASSQDSGGEAGELFF. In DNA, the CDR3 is TGTGCCAGCAGCCAAGACTCAGGGGGCGAAGCCGGGGAGCTGTTTTTT.

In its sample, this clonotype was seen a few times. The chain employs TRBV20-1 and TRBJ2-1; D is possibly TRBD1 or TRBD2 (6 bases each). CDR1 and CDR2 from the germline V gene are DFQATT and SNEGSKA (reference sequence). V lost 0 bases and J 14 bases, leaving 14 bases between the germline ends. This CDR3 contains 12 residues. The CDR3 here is CSARDLERGEFF. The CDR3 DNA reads TGCAGTGCTAGAGATCTTGAGAGGGGGGAGTTCTTC.

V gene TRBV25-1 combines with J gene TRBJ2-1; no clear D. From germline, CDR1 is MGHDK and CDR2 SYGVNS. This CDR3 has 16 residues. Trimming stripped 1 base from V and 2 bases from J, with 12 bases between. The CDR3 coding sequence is TGTGCCAGCAGTGAATCGGCGGCCCGTCCCTACAATGAGCAGTTCTTC. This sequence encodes CASSESAARPYNEQFF.

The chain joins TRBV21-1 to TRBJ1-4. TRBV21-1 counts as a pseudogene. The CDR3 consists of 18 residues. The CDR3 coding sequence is TGTGCCAGCAGCAAAGAACGTTCGGGTCAAGTAATTAATGAAAAACTGTTTTTT. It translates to CASSKERSGQVINEKLFF.

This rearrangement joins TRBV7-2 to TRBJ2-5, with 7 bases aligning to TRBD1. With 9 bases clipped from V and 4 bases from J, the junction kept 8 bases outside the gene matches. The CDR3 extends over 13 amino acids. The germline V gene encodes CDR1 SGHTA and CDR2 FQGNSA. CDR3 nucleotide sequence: TGTGCCAGTACAGGGGTTGTTGGAGAGACCCAGTACTTC. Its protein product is CASTGVVGETQYF.

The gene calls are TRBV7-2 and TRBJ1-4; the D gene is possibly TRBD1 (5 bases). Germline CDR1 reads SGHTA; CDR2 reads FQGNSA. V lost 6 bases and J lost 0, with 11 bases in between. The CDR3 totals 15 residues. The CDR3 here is CASSSGPATNEKLFF. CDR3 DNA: TGTGCCAGCAGTTCAGGGCCCGCAACTAATGAAAAACTGTTTTTT. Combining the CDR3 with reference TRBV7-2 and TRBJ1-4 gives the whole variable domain GAGVSQSPSNKVTEKGKDVELRCDPISGHTALYWYRQSLGQGLEFLIYFQGNSAPDKSGLPSDRFSAERTGGSVSTLTIQRTQQEDSAVYLCASSSGPATNEKLFFGSGTQLSVL.

The CDR3 sequence: CASSYSSVRGNYGYTF. The CDR3 DNA reads as TGTGCCAGCAGTTACTCGAGTGTACGGGGGAACTATGGCTACACCTTC. The rearrangement uses TRBV6-5 and TRBJ1-2; maybe TRBD1 (5 bases). The ends were cut back, 0 bases at V and 2 bases at J, with 13 bases in the middle. The CDR3 spans 16 residues. Per the germline V gene, CDR1 is MNHEY and CDR2 is SVGAGI.

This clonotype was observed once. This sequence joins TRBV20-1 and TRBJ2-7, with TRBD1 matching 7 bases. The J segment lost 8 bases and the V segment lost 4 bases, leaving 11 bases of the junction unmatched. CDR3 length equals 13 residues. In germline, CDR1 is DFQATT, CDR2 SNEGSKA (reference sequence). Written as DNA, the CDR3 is TGCAGTGCTATAACAAGGGACAGATCGAAGCAGTACTTC. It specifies CSAITRDRSKQYF.

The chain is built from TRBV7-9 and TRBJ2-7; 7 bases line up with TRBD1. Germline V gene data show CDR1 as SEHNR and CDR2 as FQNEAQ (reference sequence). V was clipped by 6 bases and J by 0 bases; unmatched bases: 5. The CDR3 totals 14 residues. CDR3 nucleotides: TGTGCCAGCAGACCGACAGGGCGCTCCTACGAGCAGTACTTC. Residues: CASRPTGRSYEQYF.

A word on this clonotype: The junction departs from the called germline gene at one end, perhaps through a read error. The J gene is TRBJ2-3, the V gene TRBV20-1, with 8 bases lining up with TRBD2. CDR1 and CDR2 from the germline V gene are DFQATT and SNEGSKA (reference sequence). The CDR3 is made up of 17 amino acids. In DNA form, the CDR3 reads TGCAGTGCTGCCCCACCGGGAGGGTATGCCCTCACAGATGCGCAGTATTTT. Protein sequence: CSAAPPGGYALTDAQYF.